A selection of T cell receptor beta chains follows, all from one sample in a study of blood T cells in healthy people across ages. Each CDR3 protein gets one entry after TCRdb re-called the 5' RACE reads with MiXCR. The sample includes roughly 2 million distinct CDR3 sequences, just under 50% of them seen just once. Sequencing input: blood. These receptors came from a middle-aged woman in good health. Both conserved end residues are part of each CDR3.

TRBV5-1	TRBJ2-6	CASSFYPGGASGANVLTF
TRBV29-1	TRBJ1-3	CSVEVPGRGSGNTIYF
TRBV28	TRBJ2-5	CASSLIGWETQYF
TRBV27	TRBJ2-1	CASSLGQGVGNEQFF
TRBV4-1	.	CASSHLGGVYEQYF
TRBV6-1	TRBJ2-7	CASSGLQGIYEQYF
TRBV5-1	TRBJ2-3	CASSLGLAGKDTQYF
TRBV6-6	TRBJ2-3	CASRLLNTQYF
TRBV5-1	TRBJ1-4	CASREGRGGTTNEKLFF
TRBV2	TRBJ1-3	CASRAPEVGAGNTIYF
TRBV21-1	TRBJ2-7	CASSSRTDSSYEQYF
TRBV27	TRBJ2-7	CASSFTRGAREQYF
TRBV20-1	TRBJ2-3	CSARRGGSDTQYF
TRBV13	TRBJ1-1	CASSPGSVQAEAFF
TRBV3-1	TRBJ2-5	CASSQRRGYSKDKETQYF
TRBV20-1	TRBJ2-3	CSARAGGGLGDTQYF
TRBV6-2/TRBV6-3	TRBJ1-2	CASRQGAVDGYTF
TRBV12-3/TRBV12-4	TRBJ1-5	CASSLWAGGLSNQPQHF
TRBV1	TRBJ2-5	CTSSQDEVTSGVKETQYF
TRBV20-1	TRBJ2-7	CSARGRDRVWNEQYF
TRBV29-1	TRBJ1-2	CSVDKGTNYGYTF
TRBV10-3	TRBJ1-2	CAISGQDRSNYGYTF
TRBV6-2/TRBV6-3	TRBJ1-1	CASRNRGGVTEAFF
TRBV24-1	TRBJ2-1	CATSDPSAGGAYNEQFF
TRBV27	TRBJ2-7	CASSYNRVGSEQYF
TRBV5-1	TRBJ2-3	CASRGGARTDTQYF
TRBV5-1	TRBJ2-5	CASSLAGTGGAETQYF
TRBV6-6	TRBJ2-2	CASRDTGEGVGGELFF
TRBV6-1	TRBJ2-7	CASSPSGGAEQYF
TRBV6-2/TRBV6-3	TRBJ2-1	CASSSRTSGKQFF
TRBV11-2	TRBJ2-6	CASSWPGTGLSGANVLTF
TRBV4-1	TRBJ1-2	CASSQDQGMDYGYTF
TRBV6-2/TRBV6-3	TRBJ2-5	CASRLRQGALGKQETQYF
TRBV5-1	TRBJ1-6	CASSLVGDGLSSPLHF
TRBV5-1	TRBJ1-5	CASSLEAAGSNQPQHF
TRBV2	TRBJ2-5	CASSDRGSGRQETQYF
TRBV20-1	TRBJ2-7	CSVRRGGTYEQYF
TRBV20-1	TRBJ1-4	CSAQTGGREKLFF
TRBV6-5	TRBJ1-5	CASGRDRAGPTQHF
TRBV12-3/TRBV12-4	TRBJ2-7	CASSLVRFEQYF
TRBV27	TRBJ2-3	CASSLRGGRWDTQYF
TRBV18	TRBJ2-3	CASSRTGGLTDTQYF
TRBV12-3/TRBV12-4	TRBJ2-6	CASSLLDGSSGANVLTF
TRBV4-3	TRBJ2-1	CASSQGPWGSGAGNEQFF
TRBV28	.	CASSLLLGEQYF
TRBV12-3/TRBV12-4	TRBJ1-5	CASRDSNNQPQHF